This T cell receptor (beta chain) was identified during a study of shared clonotypes between healthy human individuals. Study-level results: Owing to a small donor count, the genetic and exposure-history diversity represented was limited. Estimated richness values were generally larger in naive subsets than in memory subsets.

Clones were sequenced by immunoSEQ multiplex PCR, and TCRdb holds only the in-frame ones, with some missing. The sample lists about 1.1 million clones; 77% were seen once. Healthy HIV-negative adults with no recent acute infections or vaccinations were recruited as donors. The CD4+ fraction was divided into a CD45RA+ naive subset and a CD45RA-negative memory subset. Germline loops: CDR1 SGHRS, CDR2 YFSETQ. The V and J ends lost 2 bases and 7 bases, in that order; junction bases with no gene match: 5. The CDR3 runs to 14 residues. Of note for this clone: Its antigen remains unidentified.

The source material was memory CD4+ T cells from PBMCs. Subset noted: CD45RA-negative fraction. The genes are TRBV5-1 and TRBJ1-4; 7 bases align to TRBD1. The source of this sequence is a man between 18 and 35 years old in good health. Some clones in this sample may be carry-over from other donors' samples. Written as DNA, the CDR3 is TGCGCCAGCAGCTTCACAGGGGACAGTGAAAAACTGTTTTTT. This sequence encodes CASSFTGDSEKLFF.